This TCR beta chain was sequenced in a study of shared clonotypes between healthy human individuals. The V end was cut by 5 bases, the J end by 2 bases, with 22 bases between. Germline lookup yields CDR1 LNHDA and CDR2 SQIVND (reference sequence). There are 18 residues in the CDR3. Only in-frame clones appear in the TCRdb table, and some are missing; sequencing was by immunoSEQ multiplex PCR. This sample yields some 2,100,000 clones, of which almost 96% are seen a single time; roughly 0.13% belongs to the top ten. The sample taken for sequencing was naive CD4+ T cells sorted from blood. The subset: CD45RA+ positively selected. This rearrangement joins TRBV19 to TRBJ1-5; D is possibly TRBD1 (6 bases). The sequence was collected from a man aged 18 to 29 in good health. The CDR3 loop reads CASSPLQGRGKGNQPQHF. CDR3 sequence (DNA): TGTGCCAGTAGTCCCCTTCAGGGGCGGGGGAAGGGCAATCAGCCCCAGCATTTT.